The present T cell receptor beta chain was sequenced within a study of blood T cells in healthy people across ages. Study observations and caveats: TCR beta diversity, measured per million T cells, fell in a roughly linear way with age.

For the second PCR, which ran for roughly 6 to 11 cycles, a sample-barcoded 5' primer and a J-beta primer mix were used. A template-switch adaptor containing 12 random nucleotides labeled each cDNA molecule. In TCRdb, the 5' RACE reads were re-called with MiXCR into one record per CDR3 protein. The data contain 500,000 to 700,000 distinct CDR3 sequences, about 30% of them seen just once; the ten biggest clones take up around 14%. The sample providers were healthy Caucasian people from Russia, aged about 6 to 100. The CDR3 loop spans 14 amino acids. Germline values: CDR1 DFQATT, CDR2 SNEGSKA (reference sequence). On this clonotype itself: The antigen remains undetermined.

The sequencing input was blood. This receptor was obtained from a woman older than 75 in good health. The V gene is TRBV20-1, the J gene TRBJ1-1; 10 bases line up with TRBD1. In DNA form, the CDR3 reads TGCATCGCGACGGACAGGGGGATGTACACTGAAGCTTTCTTT. Translating it yields CIATDRGMYTEAFF.